The clone carrying this T cell receptor beta chain has a count of ten or more. This sample stems from a study of kidney transplant recipient with SARS-CoV-2 infection. The CDR3 spans 19 residues. Germline V gene sequence: CDR1 SGHVS, CDR2 FNYEAQ. Germline trimming cut 4 bases from V and 5 bases from J; bases unmatched to any gene: 16. One entry per CDR3 protein results from TCRdb running MiXCR on the reads. This table holds 250,000 or so distinct CDR3 sequences, around 28% found once. The chain is built from TRBV7-6 and TRBJ2-2; 10 nucleotides match TRBD1. Source: a blood sample, taken at baseline and on roughly day 110 from a kidney transplant recipient. The sequence derives from a male patient younger than 45 who had COVID-19 and was a kidney transplant recipient. Part of the T cells may come from the graft donor. CDR3 in DNA: TGTGCCAGCAGCTACCAAACCCTGGGACAGGGGTCGTGGACCGGGGAGCTGTTTTTT. As protein: CASSYQTLGQGSWTGELFF.